This TCR beta chain was obtained from a study of blood T cell repertoires in COVID-19. Turning to the study itself: Samples representing acute and convalescent COVID-19 were sourced from the United States, Italy and Spain.

CDR3 length: 13 amino acids. V was shortened by 6 bases and J by 4 bases, with 12 bases between the two germline ends. Germline V CDR1 and CDR2: KGHSH, LQKENI. Categorization into cohorts depended on clinical history that participants reported. Cohort 3 donors counted as recovered after two negative PCRs, clearance, or resolved symptoms. Sequencing used immunoSEQ multiplex PCR; TCRdb keeps in-frame clones, though not all of them. This repertoire shows under 150,000 clones, approximately 86% found once; its top ten account for 2.3%. There are a few counts of this clone. The sample taken for sequencing was PBMCs or T cells enriched from blood (not recorded which). This TCR was sampled from a woman aged 50 to 60 who had recovered from COVID-19. J is TRBJ1-1 and V is TRBV18, with a tentative D call TRBD1 (5 bases). The CDR3 sequence is CASSRRGGTEAFF. The DNA of the CDR3 is TGTGCCAGCTCCCGGCGGGGCGGCACTGAAGCTTTCTTT.